This T cell receptor (beta chain) stems from a study of low-dose radiotherapy and immunotherapy resistance in tumors. Study at large: Every two weeks, cyclophosphamide 200 mg/m2 was infused one day before radiation plus immunotherapy.

This clonotype appeared many times. CDR3 length equals 12 residues. Germline CDR1 is SGHAT and CDR2 is FQDESV (reference sequence). The V end was cut by 4 bases, the J end by 4 bases, with 5 bases between. This sample's time point: before trial treatment. Gene-specific TRAV and TRBV primers were used for first-strand cDNA, covering alpha and beta chains. Over about 19 PCR cycles, TCRs were amplified from a constant-region primer and V-primer adapter. MiXCR, run by TCRdb on the reads, gives a single entry per CDR3 protein. The sample holds more than 85,000 distinct CDR3 sequences, just under 9.5% seen once.

The sequenced sample was PBMCs, obtained before treatment. The chain has TRBV11-1 and TRBJ1-3; D gene uncertain. The receptor's source is a male donor with prostate cancer. CDR3 amino acids: CASSSAGNTIYF. CDR3 DNA: TGTGCCAGCAGCTCAGCGGGAAACACCATATATTTT.